The TCR beta chain described here comes from a study of blood T cell repertoires in COVID-19 (dated by TCRdb to the early 2020s). General notes on the study: The collaborator samples originated in the United States, Italy and Spain and spanned the acute and convalescent phases of COVID-19. The sample metadata nearly always contained a de-identified subject ID, COVID-19 status, age in years and sex. Samples came from the ongoing ImmuneRACE study (first 160 participants) plus 1,254 subjects from 6 global collaborators. The repertoires were made available in a free public database intended to serve as a resource for research on the immune response to SARS-CoV-2. The prospective study material was composed of cDNA or gDNA derived from T cells, B-cell-depleted T cells, or PBMCs. Subjects who had been exposed to COVID-19, were actively infected with it, or had recovered from it provided the deeply sampled blood TCRbeta repertoires that made up the dataset. Where HLA class I and class II types were available, the types were taken from metadata supplied by the sample provider, not from assay-based typing.

The collaborating institutions used their own protocols to collect whole blood in K2EDTA tubes. For TCRbeta analysis, collaborator samples were shipped as frozen whole blood, as isolated PBMCs, or as DNA extracted from either sample type. Note on this clone: Its binding antigen is unknown. Base qualities were left out, and no much larger clone turns up one base away.

The study at large found these results: How much clinical and demographic metadata was included differed by source and by participant, and the metadata was provided uncurated.

For CDR1 and CDR2, the germline V gene lists SGHRS and YFSETQ. Trimming takes 2 bases from V and 4 bases from J, and the germline ends sit 9 bases apart. The CDR3 spans 13 residues, from the cysteine through the phenylalanine. Just CDR3 DNA is preserved here, 39 bases in frame from base 1. TCRbeta CDR3 regions were amplified from genomic DNA by means of the immunoSEQ Assay, a bias-controlled multiplex PCR. The original pipeline was this. The number of nucleated cells in each sample was estimated by amplification of reference gene primers within the assay. To quantify the absolute abundance of each unique TCRbeta CDR3 rearrangement, sequence reads were collapsed and filtered. For each sample, productive Simpson clonality was calculated as the square root of Simpson's diversity index over productive rearrangements. TCRdb obtained this table from immuneACCESS and retained in-frame rearrangements with V and J assigned. These tables miss some clones; where compared with another copy, unresolved V genes account for less than half of the shortfall, and the remainder is unexplained. The DNA was the basis for D and trimming; V, J and clone size are from that table. The sample table shows some 300,000 clones, and around four fifths are seen once. The ten most abundant clones make up 4.1% of the sample.

This sequence originates from a woman aged 50 to 60 with active or convalescent COVID-19. The chain links TRBV5-1 with TRBJ1-1; the D gene is perhaps TRBD1, on 5 matching bases. The sample was peripheral blood. The DNA sequence reads TGCGCCAGCAGCTTTACAGGAGCCACTGAAGCTTTCTTT. Its protein product is CASSFTGATEAFF.